The 16 T cell receptor beta chains presented below share a single source sample, sequenced in a study of T-cell reconstitution after alpha-beta-depleted transplantation in children. Researchers prepared the TCRbeta library using unique molecular identifiers, the study reports. TCRdb passed the PCR reads through MiXCR, listing each CDR3 protein once. The sample includes about 250,000 distinct CDR3 sequences, about 24% of them seen just once. This specimen was PBMCs, mostly from graft donor cells, taken 360 days after TCRalphabeta/CD19-depleted stem cell transplant. The receptors were gathered from a female patient aged 2-15 years who had a stem cell transplant for congenital amegakaryocytic thrombocytopenia, so the T cells may come from the graft donor.

The chain uses TRBV6-5 and TRBJ2-7; 10 nucleotides align to TRBD2. V lost 1 base, J lost 10 bases, and 7 bases stayed unmatched. Germline-derived CDR1 and CDR2 are MNHEY and SVGAGI. The CDR3 runs to 14 residues. CDR3 sequence (DNA): TGTGCCAGCAGTTACTTGTCTAGCGGGGGACCTCAGTACTTC. Its translation is CASSYLSSGGPQYF.

This clonotype was counted at least ten times. This chain connects TRBV12-3 or TRBV12-4 to TRBJ1-3; 7 bases are a match to TRBD1. J lost 0 bases, V lost 5 bases, and 7 bases had no gene match. CDR3 size: 16 residues. CDR3 region: CASSVSGGISGNTIYF. The CDR3 nucleotides are TGTGCCAGCAGTGTATCAGGGGGAATCTCTGGAAACACCATATATTTT.

The rearrangement uses TRBV3-1 and TRBJ2-5; 12 bases align to TRBD2. From germline, CDR1 is LGHDT and CDR2 YNNKEL (reference sequence). This CDR3 comprises 17 residues. J lost 1 base, V lost 6 bases, and 9 bases had no gene match. CDR3 amino acids: CASSSVTSGGFQETQYF. The CDR3 nucleotides are TGTGCCAGCAGTTCCGTAACTAGCGGGGGGTTCCAAGAGACCCAGTACTTC.

This chain connects TRBV4-3 to TRBJ1-1; tentative D call: TRBD1 (5 bases). V lost 2 bases and J lost 0, with 10 bases in between. Germline loops: CDR1 LGHNA, CDR2 YSLEER. CDR3 length equals 15 residues. The CDR3 here is CASSQLGPMNTEAFF. For the CDR3, the DNA is TGCGCCAGCAGCCAATTGGGACCGATGAACACTGAAGCTTTCTTT.

This clonotype was counted at least ten times. The DNA for the CDR3 is TGCAGCGCATGGGACAGAGCGAACGAGCAGTACTTC. This codes for CSAWDRANEQYF. V usage is TRBV29-1 and J usage is TRBJ2-7, with 7 positions matching TRBD1. The CDR3 spans 12 residues. The V segment lost 7 bases and the J segment 5 bases; nucleotides outside the gene matches: 8. Germline-derived CDR1 and CDR2 are SQVTM and ANQGSEA.

Concerning this clonotype itself: It may be a read error: a sequence one base away is much more abundant. V and J are TRBV29-1 and TRBJ2-2, with D unresolved. Germline CDR1 reads SQVTM; CDR2 reads ANQGSEA. The CDR3 consists of 15 residues. The CDR3 region is CSFEDWQYGTGELFF. The CDR3 DNA sequence: TGCAGCTTTGAAGATTGGCAATACGGCACCGGGGAGCTGTTTTTT.

The gene calls are TRBV21-1 and TRBJ2-5; the table's D gene call, TRBD2, was not cross checked with the DNA. TRBV21-1 is a known pseudogene. The CDR3 contains 11 residues. In DNA, the CDR3 is TGTGCACAGGGACTAGTGGAGACCCAGTACTTC. The encoded protein is CAQGLVETQYF.

J is TRBJ1-4 and V is TRBV20-1; no reliable D call. The CDR3 is 14 residues long. Germline V gene data show CDR1 as DFQATT and CDR2 as SNEGSKA (reference sequence). V was cut by 3 bases and J by 7 bases, with 15 bases left in between. This chain's CDR3 is CSARDPFVGEKLFF. The CDR3 DNA reads TGCAGTGCTAGGGATCCATTCGTTGGTGAAAAACTGTTTTTT.

The chain uses TRBV12-3 or TRBV12-4 and TRBJ1-2; D may be TRBD1 (5 bases). V shed 2 bases and J shed 6 bases, with 10 bases lying between them. The CDR3 has 13 residues. The CDR3 DNA follows: TGTGCCAGCAGTTTACTTTCGGGGGATGGCTACACCTTC. This encodes CASSLLSGDGYTF.

The sample holds a few counts of this clonotype. The V call is TRBV6-1, the J call TRBJ1-1; no firm D call. The CDR3 has 11 amino acids. Germline CDR1 reads MNHNS; CDR2 reads SASEGT. With 0 bases removed from V and 11 bases from J, the gap between germline ends came to 7 bases. CDR3 sequence (DNA): TGTGCCAGCAGTGAAGCCCTCGTTGCTTTCTTT. Protein sequence: CASSEALVAFF.

J is TRBJ2-1 and V is TRBV15; no reliable D call. The length of the CDR3 is 14 residues. Deletions cut 0 bases from V and 6 bases from J, with 9 bases between. The germline V gene encodes CDR1 LNHNV and CDR2 YYDKDF (reference sequence). The CDR3 protein is CATSRDRKGNEQFF. The CDR3 DNA is TGTGCCACCAGCAGAGATCGTAAGGGCAATGAGCAGTTCTTC.

Here the CDR3 DNA reads TGCAGTGCTAGAGATCTCCGGGGCCAAGAGACCCAGTACTTC. Its protein is CSARDLRGQETQYF. The chain couples TRBV20-1 to TRBJ2-5; perhaps TRBD2 as D (5 bases). The V end was cut by 0 bases, the J end by 1 base, with 9 bases between. Germline lookup yields CDR1 DFQATT and CDR2 SNEGSKA (reference sequence). The CDR3 loop spans 14 amino acids.

Only a few counts were recorded for this clonotype. The chain carries TRBV7-8 and TRBJ1-4; D is unclear. V shed 4 bases and J shed 4 bases, with 10 bases lying between them. The germline CDR1 and CDR2 sequences are SGHVS and FQNEAQ. This CDR3 spans 14 amino acids. The CDR3 DNA is TGTGCCAGCAGCTGGACGGAGAATAATGAAAAACTGTTTTTT. It codes for CASSWTENNEKLFF.

V is TRBV12-3 or TRBV12-4 and J is TRBJ1-5, with D tentatively TRBD1 (5 bases). Trimming cost V 5 bases and J 11 bases, with 16 bases left between them. This CDR3 is built from 13 residues. This CDR3 reads CASSQTEIGAQHF. CDR3 coding DNA: TGTGCCAGCAGTCAGACAGAAATAGGCGCCCAGCATTTT.

This clonotype was counted many times. The chain couples TRBV10-3 to TRBJ2-2; 9 nucleotides align to TRBD1. CDR1 and CDR2 (germline): ENHRY, SYGVKD. Germline trimming cut 4 bases from V and 7 bases from J; bases unmatched to any gene: 10. This CDR3 is 16 amino acids long. CDR3 amino acids: CAISGYYRGPIGELFF. The CDR3 nucleotides are TGTGCCATCAGTGGATACTACAGGGGGCCTATCGGGGAGCTGTTTTTT.

This clonotype was counted only a few times. The chain combines TRBV5-1 with TRBJ1-1; 7 positions agree with TRBD1. The CDR3 is made up of 14 amino acids. Germline V gene lookup returns CDR1 SGHRS and CDR2 YFSETQ. Germline trimming cut 3 bases from V and 5 bases from J; bases unmatched to any gene: 7. The CDR3 loop is CASSYRDRDTEAFF. The CDR3 DNA follows: TGCGCCAGCAGCTACCGGGACAGAGATACTGAAGCTTTCTTT.